The rows below give T cell receptor beta chains drawn from one sample of a study of blood T cell repertoires in COVID-19. Clones were sequenced by immunoSEQ multiplex PCR, and TCRdb holds only the in-frame ones, with some missing. The sample shows 150,000 or so clones, roughly 70% of them seen only once. Sequences were obtained from peripheral blood. All receptors derive from a woman aged 80 or older with acute or convalescent COVID-19. The CDR3 runs from the conserved cysteine through the conserved F or W. A D gene is named only where the DNA matches it firmly. Clone size, where shown, is once, few, many, or a class for clones that have expanded.

-,-,TRBV30,TRBJ2-1,TGTGCCTGGACCATAGACTTCGGGTCCTACAATGAGCAGTTCTTC,CAWTIDFGSYNEQFF
-,TRBD1,TRBV2,TRBJ1-2,TGTGCCAGCAGGCCACACGGACAGGTGATGGGCTATGGCTACACCTTC,CASRPHGQVMGYGYTF
-,-,TRBV3-1/TRBV3-2,TRBJ2-3,TGTGCCAGCAGCCAAGATGTGGCAGGGGTAGGCACAGATACGCAGTATTTT,CASSQDVAGVGTDTQYF
-,TRBD1,TRBV7-9,TRBJ2-3,TGTGCCAGCCGTCGACAGGGCACCTCTAGCACAGATACGCAGTATTTT,CASRRQGTSSTDTQYF
-,-,TRBV5-1,TRBJ2-2,TGCGCCAGCAGCTTGGATAGTTGGAACACCGGGGAGCTGTTTTTT,CASSLDSWNTGELFF
-,TRBD2,TRBV3-1/TRBV3-2,TRBJ2-7,TGTGCCAGCACCCCGGGTAGCGGGAGTCGCGAGCAGTACTTC,CASTPGSGSREQYF
-,-,TRBV7-9,TRBJ2-7,TGTGCCAGCAGCTTATCCCCACCCATTACAGGGTTTAGCTACGAGCAGTACTTC,CASSLSPPITGFSYEQYF
-,-,TRBV18,TRBJ1-1,TGTGCCAGCTCACCACCCGGAGGGGAATCGAACACTGAAGCTTTCTTT,CASSPPGGESNTEAFF
-,TRBD1,TRBV7-9,TRBJ1-2,TGTGCCAGCAGTGAAACGGACAGGGGAAAACGGTGGTCTGGCTACACCTTC,CASSETDRGKRWSGYTF
-,-,TRBV5-1,TRBJ2-3,TGCGCCAGCAGCTTGGGGGCCCTGGCCACAGATACGCAGTATTTT,CASSLGALATDTQYF
-,TRBD1,TRBV4-1,TRBJ1-6,TGCGCCAGCAGCCCACCCGGTGCAGGGGGATTTAATTCACCCCTCCACTTT,CASSPPGAGGFNSPLHF
-,-,TRBV29-1,TRBJ1-5,TGCAGCGTTGGCCAGGGCAATCAGCCCCAGCATTTT,CSVGQGNQPQHF
-,-,TRBV9,TRBJ2-1,TGTGCCAGCAGCGTAGGCTACGATGAGCAGTTCTTC,CASSVGYDEQFF
-,TRBD2,TRBV19,TRBJ2-7,TGTGCCAGTAGTATTGGACTAGCGGGAGTCTACGAGCAGTACTTC,CASSIGLAGVYEQYF
few,-,TRBV3-1/TRBV3-2,TRBJ1-1,TGTGCCAGCAGCCGGGGTGGGTGGGACTTGAACACTGAAGCTTTCTTT,CASSRGGWDLNTEAFF
-,TRBD1,TRBV30,TRBJ1-2,TGTGCCTGGAGTACAGGGGATGGCTACACCTTC,CAWSTGDGYTF
few,-,TRBV29-1,TRBJ2-1,TGCAGCGTTGCCGGCCAAAGAGGCTACAATGAGCAGTTCTTC,CSVAGQRGYNEQFF
-,TRBD2,TRBV11-3,TRBJ2-1,TGTGCCAGCAGCTTAGTCGCGGGAGGGCCGAAGGAGCAGTTCTTC,CASSLVAGGPKEQFF
few,TRBD2,TRBV28,TRBJ2-1,TGTGCCAGCAGTACAGGGACTAGCGGGAGAGTAAGTGAGCAGTTCTTC,CASSTGTSGRVSEQFF
-,-,TRBV29-1,TRBJ2-2,TGCAGCTCCGAGGGCGCGAACACCGGGGAGCTGTTTTTT,CSSEGANTGELFF
few,TRBD2,TRBV28,TRBJ2-1,TGTGCCAGCAGAAGCGGGAGGGCCCAGCATGAGCAGTTCTTC,CASRSGRAQHEQFF
-,TRBD1,TRBV5-1,TRBJ2-7,TGCGCCAGCAGCTTGAGGGGGACAGATAGCTCCTACGAGCAGTACTTC,CASSLRGTDSSYEQYF
-,-,TRBV6-6,TRBJ2-3,TGTGCCAGCAGTTGGGGACTGAGCACAGATACGCAGTATTTT,CASSWGLSTDTQYF
-,-,TRBV6-5,TRBJ2-7,TGTGCCAGCATGAGGGTACCCTCCTACGAGCAGTACTTC,CASMRVPSYEQYF
-,-,TRBV7-8,TRBJ1-6,TGTGCCAGCAGCTTAGGCGGTACAGGGCCGAGCTCCTATAATTCACCCCTCCACTTT,CASSLGGTGPSSYNSPLHF
-,TRBD2,TRBV4-1,TRBJ2-2,TGCGCCAGCAGCCAAGATAGGAGCGGGATGAACACCGGGGAGCTGTTTTTT,CASSQDRSGMNTGELFF
few,-,TRBV12-3/TRBV12-4,TRBJ2-7,TGTGCCAGCAGCCCCGCCCAGGGCTACGAGCAGTACTTC,CASSPAQGYEQYF
-,TRBD2,TRBV2,TRBJ2-3,TGTGCCAGCAGCCCCCGGACTAGCGGGAGGCCAGATACGCAGTATTTT,CASSPRTSGRPDTQYF
-,TRBD2,TRBV27,TRBJ2-5,TGTGCCAGCAGTTCAGCGGTTAGCGGGAGCTCACGGGAGACCCAGTACTTC,CASSSAVSGSSRETQYF
-,TRBD1,TRBV28,TRBJ1-3,TGTGCCAGCAGTAAGACAGGGGTAATCACCATATATTTT,CASSKTGVITIYF
-,-,TRBV28,TRBJ1-1,TGTGCCAGCAGGTTCACCGGGACGGGGGGAGAAGCTTTCTTT,CASRFTGTGGEAFF
-,TRBD2,TRBV9,TRBJ2-3,TGTGCCAGCAGCGTTAGCAGCGGGGGGGGTCGCGATACGCAGTATTTT,CASSVSSGGGRDTQYF
-,TRBD1,TRBV6-2/TRBV6-3,TRBJ1-5,TGTGCCAGCAGTTCGTGGACAGGGGGGGCCAATCAGCCCCAGCATTTT,CASSSWTGGANQPQHF
-,TRBD1,TRBV10-3,TRBJ2-1,TGTGCCATCAGTGAAGGGACAGGGGGTAGAAATGAGCAGTTCTTC,CAISEGTGGRNEQFF
few,TRBD1,TRBV5-1,TRBJ1-1,TGCGCCAGCAGCTTGAGGGGAGACAGGGACACTGAAGCTTTCTTT,CASSLRGDRDTEAFF
-,-,TRBV18,TRBJ1-5,TGTGCCAGCTCACCAGGGGGGTTCAATCAGCCCCAGCATTTT,CASSPGGFNQPQHF
-,-,TRBV19,TRBJ2-3,TGTGCCAGTAGTGTCCGGGGGAGGACAGATACGCAGTATTTT,CASSVRGRTDTQYF
once,TRBD2,TRBV6-1,TRBJ2-7,TGTGCCAGCAGTTCCCCGGGACTAGGATCCTACGAGCAGTACTTC,CASSSPGLGSYEQYF
-,-,TRBV19,TRBJ1-4,TGTGCCAGTAGTATCCTTAGTGAAAAACTGTTTTTT,CASSILSEKLFF
-,-,TRBV5-1,TRBJ1-4,TGCGCCAGCAGCTTGGCCCGGGGAACTAATGAAAAACTGTTTTTT,CASSLARGTNEKLFF
few,-,TRBV10-2,TRBJ1-2,TGCGCCAGCAGTGAGTCCACAGGAGCCTATGGCTACACCTTC,CASSESTGAYGYTF
-,-,TRBV7-9,TRBJ2-3,TGTGCCAGCAGCTTAGGCCCAATTAGGCTAGGGGCAGATACGCAGTATTTT,CASSLGPIRLGADTQYF
-,TRBD1,TRBV5-1,TRBJ2-7,TGCGCCAGCAGCTTGCTGGACAGGACCTACGAGCAGTACTTC,CASSLLDRTYEQYF
-,-,TRBV5-1,TRBJ1-6,TGCGCCAGCAGCTTGGGGGAACTGGGGCCACCCCTCCACTTT,CASSLGELGPPLHF
-,-,TRBV27,TRBJ2-6,TGTGCCAGCAGTTTAGTCGGGTGGGCCAACGTCCTGACTTTC,CASSLVGWANVLTF
-,-,TRBV28,TRBJ1-5,TGTGCCAGCAGTACAGGAAATAGCAATCAGCCCCAGCATTTT,CASSTGNSNQPQHF
-,-,TRBV4-1,TRBJ1-5,TGCGCCAGCAGCCACCTATGGGGGGGCAGCAGCAATCAGCCCCAGCATTTT,CASSHLWGGSSNQPQHF
-,TRBD1,TRBV6-5,TRBJ1-6,TGTGCCAGCGGGACAGGGGTCCTCAATTCACCCCTCCACTTT,CASGTGVLNSPLHF
-,-,TRBV11-2,TRBJ2-6,TGTGCCAGCAGTTCTCGGGTTCCAGGGGCCAACGTCCTGACTTTC,CASSSRVPGANVLTF
-,TRBD1,TRBV27,TRBJ2-2,TGTGCCAGCGGGGAAGGACAGGGTAAAAACACCGGGGAGCTGTTTTTT,CASGEGQGKNTGELFF
-,-,TRBV20-1,TRBJ1-2,TGCAGTGCTAGTAATCCGGGGGGCTATGGCTACACCTTC,CSASNPGGYGYTF